The clone carrying this T cell receptor beta chain was found a few times. Antigen: not known. This specimen comes from a study of T cells after yellow fever vaccination. Regarding the study as a whole: The bulk population could contribute abundant contaminating clonotypes to FACS-sorted repertoires. Some clonotypes, a small share, were shared between CD4 and CD8 compartments. The study re-detected most primary-vaccination clones after the booster (nearly 97% CD4, 85% to 90% CD8).

This CDR3 comprises 16 residues. Per germline, CDR1 SGHTA and CDR2 FQGTGA. V was cut by 5 bases and J by 3 bases, with 14 bases left in between. Generation of TCR cDNA used 5'RACE template switching (which added a universal primer site and UMIs). TCRdb processed the 5' RACE reads anew with MiXCR; each CDR3 protein has one entry. Of around 530,000 distinct CDR3 sequences detected, around 17% appear once; the ten largest clones hold 15% to 20%. The TCR comes from a man aged 18 to 29 who received the YFV17D yellow fever vaccine. The sequencing used PBMCs, collected around 5 days after the first yellow fever vaccination. The chain carries TRBV7-3 and TRBJ2-6; tentative D call: TRBD1 (6 bases). The CDR3 DNA reads as TGTGCCAGCAGCATCGACAGGTCGAGTGGGGCCAACGTCCTGACTTTC. Translated: CASSIDRSSGANVLTF.